This TCR beta chain was profiled in a study of T cell changes during pregnancy in multiple sclerosis (dated by TCRdb to between 2018 and 2021). About the investigation overall: The study looked at changes in the T cell repertoire across pregnancy in women with multiple sclerosis.

Reading from cysteine to phenylalanine, the CDR3 counts 15 amino acids. Only the CDR3 DNA stays, 45 bases, in frame from base 1. Trimmed from V: 7 bases; trimmed from J: 0 bases; junction bases lacking a gene match: 10. From a lookup of the germline V gene, CDR1 and CDR2 are SGHTS and YDEGEE. Libraries were prepared through the immunoSEQ multiplex PCR assay. Held by TCRdb, this immuneACCESS table contains in-frame sequences only and omits some clones. Under half of the omission traces to an unresolved V gene where checked; the cause of the rest is unknown. The sample table holds about 62,000 clones, of which about nine tenths were seen once. The ten largest clones capture less than 3% of the sample. On this clone: The antigen this receptor binds is unknown. No much larger clone exists at a distance of one base, and base qualities are not known.

The rearranged chain carries TRBV5-8 and TRBJ2-7, with 7 central nucleotides matching TRBD2. The sequenced sample was peripheral blood, obtained in the second trimester of pregnancy. The sequence was collected from a female donor in good health, enrolled as a control in a pregnancy study. The DNA sequence is TGTGCCAGCCCGAACCAGCGGGGAAACTCCTACGAGCAGTACTTC. It encodes CASPNQRGNSYEQYF. The full variable domain, completed from the reference TRBV5-8 and TRBJ2-7 proteins outside the CDR3, reads EAGVTQSPTHLIKTRGQQATLRCSPISGHTSVYWYQQALGLGLQFLLWYDEGEERNRGNFPPRFSGRQFPNYSSELNVNALELEDSALYLCASPNQRGNSYEQYFGPGTRLTVT.